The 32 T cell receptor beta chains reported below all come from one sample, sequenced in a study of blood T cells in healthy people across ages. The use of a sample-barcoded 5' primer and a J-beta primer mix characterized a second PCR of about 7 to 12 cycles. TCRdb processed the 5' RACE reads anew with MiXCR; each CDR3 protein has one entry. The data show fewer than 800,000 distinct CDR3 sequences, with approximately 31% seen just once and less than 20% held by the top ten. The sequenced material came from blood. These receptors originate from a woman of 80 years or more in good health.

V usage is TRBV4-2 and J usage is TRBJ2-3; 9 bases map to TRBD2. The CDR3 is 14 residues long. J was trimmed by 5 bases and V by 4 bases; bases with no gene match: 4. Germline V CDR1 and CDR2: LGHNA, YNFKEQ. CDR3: CASSPRGGGDTQYF. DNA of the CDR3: TGTGCCAGCAGCCCGCGGGGGGGTGGAGATACGCAGTATTTT.

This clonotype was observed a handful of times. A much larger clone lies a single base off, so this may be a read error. The CDR3 DNA sequence: TGTGCCAGCACCGGGATGGCCCTTGAGAATGAGCAGTTCTTC. Its protein is CASTGMALENEQFF. The rearrangement links TRBV27 to TRBJ2-1, with a tentative D call TRBD2 (5 bases). Germline-derived CDR1 and CDR2 are MNHEY and SMNVEV (reference sequence). This CDR3 region has 14 residues. Trimming pared 7 bases from V and 7 bases from J, leaving 17 bases between.

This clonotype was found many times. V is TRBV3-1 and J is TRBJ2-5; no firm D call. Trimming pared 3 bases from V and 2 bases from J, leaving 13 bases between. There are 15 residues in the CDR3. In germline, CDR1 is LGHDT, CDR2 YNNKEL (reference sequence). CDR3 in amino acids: CASSHLEKAQETQYF. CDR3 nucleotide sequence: TGTGCCAGCAGCCACCTAGAAAAAGCTCAAGAGACCCAGTACTTC.

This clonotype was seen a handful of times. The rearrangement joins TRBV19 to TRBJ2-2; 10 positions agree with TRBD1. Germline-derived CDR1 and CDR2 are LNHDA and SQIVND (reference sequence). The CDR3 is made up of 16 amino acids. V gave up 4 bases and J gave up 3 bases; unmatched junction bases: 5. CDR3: CASSTPTGGDTGELFF. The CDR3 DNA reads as TGTGCCAGTAGTACCCCGACAGGGGGCGACACCGGGGAGCTGTTTTTT.

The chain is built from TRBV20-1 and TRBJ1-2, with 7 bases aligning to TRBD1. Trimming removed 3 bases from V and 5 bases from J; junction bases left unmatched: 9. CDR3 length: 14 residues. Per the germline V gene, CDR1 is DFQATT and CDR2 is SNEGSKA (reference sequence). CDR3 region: CSASVVRGPYGYTF. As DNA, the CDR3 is TGCAGTGCTAGTGTCGTAAGGGGGCCGTATGGCTACACCTTC.

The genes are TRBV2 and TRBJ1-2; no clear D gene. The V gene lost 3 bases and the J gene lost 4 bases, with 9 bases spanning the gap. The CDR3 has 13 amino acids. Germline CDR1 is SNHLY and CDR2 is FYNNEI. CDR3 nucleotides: TGTGCCAGCAGTGAGAGGTCATTCTATGGCTACACCTTC. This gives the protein CASSERSFYGYTF.

The CDR3 DNA is TGTGCCAGCAGCTTAGGGGCCCCGGGGGGCACTGAAGCTTTCTTT. Translating gives CASSLGAPGGTEAFF. The genes are TRBV7-2 and TRBJ1-1; TRBD1 is a possible D gene (5 bases). Looked up from germline, CDR1 is SGHTA and CDR2 is FQGNSA. This CDR3 has 15 amino acids. V lost 1 base and J lost 4, with 13 bases in between. Based on the CDR3 plus reference TRBV7-2 and TRBJ1-1, the full variable domain is GAGVSQSPSNKVTEKGKDVELRCDPISGHTALYWYRQSLGQGLEFLIYFQGNSAPDKSGLPSDRFSAERTGGSVSTLTIQRTQQEDSAVYLCASSLGAPGGTEAFFGQGTRLTVV.

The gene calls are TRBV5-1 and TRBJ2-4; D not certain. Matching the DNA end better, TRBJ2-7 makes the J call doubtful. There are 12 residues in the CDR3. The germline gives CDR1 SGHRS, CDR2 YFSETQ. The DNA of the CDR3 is TGCGCCAGCAGCTTGAGATCAGACGAGCAGTACTTC. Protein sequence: CASSLRSDEQYF.

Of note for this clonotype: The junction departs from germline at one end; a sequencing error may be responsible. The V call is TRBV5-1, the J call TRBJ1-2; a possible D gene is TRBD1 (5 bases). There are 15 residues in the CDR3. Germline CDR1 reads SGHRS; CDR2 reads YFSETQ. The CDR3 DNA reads TGCACCAGCAGCCTGGATCAGGGCGCATACTATGGCTACACCTTC. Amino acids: CTSSLDQGAYYGYTF.

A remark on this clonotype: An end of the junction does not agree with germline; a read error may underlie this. The CDR3 DNA reads TGTGCCACCTGTGACCGGGACCTGCGGAATGAGCAGTTCTTC. It yields the protein CATCDRDLRNEQFF. The gene calls are TRBV24-1 and TRBJ2-1; tentatively, D is TRBD1 or TRBD2 (5 bases each). Germline V lookup: CDR1 KGHDR, CDR2 SFDVKD. CDR3 length: 14 amino acids.

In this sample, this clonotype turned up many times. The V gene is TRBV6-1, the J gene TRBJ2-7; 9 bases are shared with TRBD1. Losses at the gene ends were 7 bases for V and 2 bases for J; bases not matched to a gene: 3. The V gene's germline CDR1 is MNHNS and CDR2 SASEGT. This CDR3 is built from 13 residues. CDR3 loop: CASIGTGTYEQYF. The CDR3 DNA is TGTGCCAGCATCGGGACAGGGACCTACGAGCAGTACTTC.

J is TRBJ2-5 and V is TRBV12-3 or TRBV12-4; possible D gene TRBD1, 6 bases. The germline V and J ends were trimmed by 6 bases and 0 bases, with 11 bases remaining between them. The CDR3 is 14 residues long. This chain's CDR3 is CASSYQGHQETQYF. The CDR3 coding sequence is TGTGCCAGCAGCTACCAGGGGCACCAAGAGACCCAGTACTTC.

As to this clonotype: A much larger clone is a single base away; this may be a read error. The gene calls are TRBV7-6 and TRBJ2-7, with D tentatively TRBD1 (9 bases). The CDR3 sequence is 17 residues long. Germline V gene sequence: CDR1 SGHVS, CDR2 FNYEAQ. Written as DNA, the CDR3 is TGTGTCAGCAGCTTAGCGGGACAGGGATTTAGGTCCTACGAGCAGTACTTC. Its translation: CVSSLAGQGFRSYEQYF.

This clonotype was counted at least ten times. The chain's CDR3 is CASSVGPPDEQYF. CDR3 sequence (DNA): TGTGCCAGCAGCGTTGGACCGCCGGACGAGCAGTACTTC. The V gene is TRBV9, the J gene TRBJ2-7; no firm D call. The CDR3 has 13 amino acids. CDR1 is SGDLS, CDR2 YYNGEE, per germline. V dropped 2 bases and J dropped 5 bases, with 11 bases sitting between them.

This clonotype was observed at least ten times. The CDR3 region has the DNA TGTGCCAGCAGCTTGGTTGCGGGGGGTAGGGATGAGCAGTTCTTC. Protein sequence: CASSLVAGGRDEQFF. This chain uses TRBV7-2 with TRBJ2-1; TRBD2 aligns across 8 bases. The CDR3 covers 15 residues. The V gene end was trimmed by 3 bases and the J gene end by 8 bases; junction bases not matched to a gene: 9. CDR1 and CDR2 (germline): SGHTA, FQGNSA.

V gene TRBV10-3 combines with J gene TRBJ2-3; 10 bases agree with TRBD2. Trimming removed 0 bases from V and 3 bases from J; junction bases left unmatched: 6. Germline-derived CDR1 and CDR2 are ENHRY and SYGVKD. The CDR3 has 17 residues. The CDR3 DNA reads TGTGCCATCAGTGAGTCCAGCGGGGGGGCCTCGACAGATACGCAGTATTTT. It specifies CAISESSGGASTDTQYF.

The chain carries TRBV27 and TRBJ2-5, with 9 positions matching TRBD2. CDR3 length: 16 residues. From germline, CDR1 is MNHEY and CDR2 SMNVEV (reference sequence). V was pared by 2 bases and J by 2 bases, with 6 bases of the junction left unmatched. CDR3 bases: TGTGCCAGCAGTTTAGCGGGAGGGCCTTGGCAAGAGACCCAGTACTTC. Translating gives CASSLAGGPWQETQYF.

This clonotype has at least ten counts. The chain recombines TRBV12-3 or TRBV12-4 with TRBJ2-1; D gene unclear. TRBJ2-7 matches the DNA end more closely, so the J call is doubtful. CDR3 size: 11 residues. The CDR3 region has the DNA TGTGCCAGCAGTGCATACAACGAGCAGTACTTC. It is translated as CASSAYNEQYF.

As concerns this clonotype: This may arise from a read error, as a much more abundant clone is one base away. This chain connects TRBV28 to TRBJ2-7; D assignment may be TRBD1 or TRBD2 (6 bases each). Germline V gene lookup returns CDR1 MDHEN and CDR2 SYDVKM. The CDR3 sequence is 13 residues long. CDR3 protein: CAGSFWGAREQYF. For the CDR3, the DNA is TGTGCCGGCAGTTTCTGGGGGGCTCGAGAGCAGTACTTC.

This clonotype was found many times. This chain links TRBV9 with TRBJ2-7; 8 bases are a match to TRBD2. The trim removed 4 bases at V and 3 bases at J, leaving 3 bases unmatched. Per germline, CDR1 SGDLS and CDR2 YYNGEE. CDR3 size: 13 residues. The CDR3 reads CASSPGGVYEQYF. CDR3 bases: TGTGCCAGCAGCCCGGGAGGGGTCTACGAGCAGTACTTC. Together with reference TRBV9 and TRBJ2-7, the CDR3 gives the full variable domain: DSGVTQTPKHLITATGQRVTLRCSPRSGDLSVYWYQQSLDQGLQFLIQYYNGEERAKGNILERFSAQQFPDLHSELNLSSLELGDSALYFCASSPGGVYEQYFGPGTRLTVT.

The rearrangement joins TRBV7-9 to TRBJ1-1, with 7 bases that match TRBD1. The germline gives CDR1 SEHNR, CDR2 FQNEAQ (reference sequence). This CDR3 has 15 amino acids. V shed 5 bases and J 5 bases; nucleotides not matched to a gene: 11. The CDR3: CASSATGAAGTEAFF. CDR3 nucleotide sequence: TGTGCCAGCAGCGCCACAGGGGCCGCAGGAACTGAAGCTTTCTTT.

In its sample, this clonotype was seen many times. CDR3 amino acids: CSVRTGRETQYF. CDR3 DNA: TGCAGCGTTCGGACAGGGCGAGAGACCCAGTACTTC. This sequence joins TRBV29-1 and TRBJ2-5, with TRBD1 matching over 8 bases. After removal of 5 bases from V and 4 bases from J, the junction contained 3 bases not matched to a gene. The V gene's germline CDR1 is SQVTM and CDR2 ANQGSEA. This CDR3 region has 12 residues.

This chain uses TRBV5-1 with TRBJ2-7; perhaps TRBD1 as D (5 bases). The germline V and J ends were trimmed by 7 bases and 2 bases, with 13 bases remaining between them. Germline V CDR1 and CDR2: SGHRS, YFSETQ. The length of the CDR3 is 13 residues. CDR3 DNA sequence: TGCGCCAGCGCCCCAGGGCCAGCCTACGAGCAGTACTTC. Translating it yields CASAPGPAYEQYF.

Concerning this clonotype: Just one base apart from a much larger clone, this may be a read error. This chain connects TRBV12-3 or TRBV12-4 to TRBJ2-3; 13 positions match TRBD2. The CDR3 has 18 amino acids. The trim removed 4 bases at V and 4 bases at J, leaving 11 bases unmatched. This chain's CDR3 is CASSSSGTSGASADTQYF. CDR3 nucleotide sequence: TGTGCCAGCAGTTCAAGCGGGACTAGCGGGGCGAGCGCAGATACGCAGTATTTT.

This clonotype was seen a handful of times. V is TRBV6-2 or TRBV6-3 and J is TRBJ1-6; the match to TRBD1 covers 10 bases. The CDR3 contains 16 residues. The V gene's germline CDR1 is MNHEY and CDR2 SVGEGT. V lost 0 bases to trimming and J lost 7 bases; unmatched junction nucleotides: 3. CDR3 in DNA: TGTGCCAGCAGTTACTCGACGGGACAGGGGAATTCACCCCTCCACTTT. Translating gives CASSYSTGQGNSPLHF.

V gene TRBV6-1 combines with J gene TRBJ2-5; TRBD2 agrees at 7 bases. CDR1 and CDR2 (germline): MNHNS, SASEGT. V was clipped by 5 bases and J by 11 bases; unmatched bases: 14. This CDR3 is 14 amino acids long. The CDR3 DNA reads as TGTGCCAGCAGTAGTACTAGCGTTTACAATGAGCAGTACTTC. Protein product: CASSSTSVYNEQYF.

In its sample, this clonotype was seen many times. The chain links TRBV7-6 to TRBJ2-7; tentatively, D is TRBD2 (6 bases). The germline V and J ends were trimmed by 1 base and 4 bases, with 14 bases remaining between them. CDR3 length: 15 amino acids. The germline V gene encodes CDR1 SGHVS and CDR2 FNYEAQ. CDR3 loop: CASSLDTSGGYEQYF. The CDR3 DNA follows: TGTGCCAGCAGCTTAGACACGTCCGGGGGATACGAGCAGTACTTC.

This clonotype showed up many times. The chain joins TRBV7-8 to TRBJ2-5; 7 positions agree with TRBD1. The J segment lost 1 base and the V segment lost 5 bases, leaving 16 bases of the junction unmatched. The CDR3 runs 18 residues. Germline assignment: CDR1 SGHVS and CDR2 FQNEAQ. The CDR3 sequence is CASSPSPTIGTAQETQYF. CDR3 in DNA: TGTGCCAGCAGCCCCTCCCCCACAATCGGGACAGCCCAAGAGACCCAGTACTTC.

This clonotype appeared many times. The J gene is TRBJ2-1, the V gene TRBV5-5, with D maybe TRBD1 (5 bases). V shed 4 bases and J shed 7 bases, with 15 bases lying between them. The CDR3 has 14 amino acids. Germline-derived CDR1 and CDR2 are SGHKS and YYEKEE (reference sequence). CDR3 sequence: CASSKPRVGNEQFF. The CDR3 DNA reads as TGTGCCAGCAGCAAACCCAGGGTTGGGAATGAGCAGTTCTTC.

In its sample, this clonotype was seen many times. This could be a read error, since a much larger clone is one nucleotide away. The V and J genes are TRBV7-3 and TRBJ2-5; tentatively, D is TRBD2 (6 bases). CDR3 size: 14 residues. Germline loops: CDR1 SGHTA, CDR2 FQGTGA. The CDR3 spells CASSLGGGVENQYF. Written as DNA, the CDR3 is TGTGCCAGCAGCTTGGGGGGTGGGGTCGAGAACCAGTACTTC.

The CDR3 protein is CASSSHSLSVNEQFF. CDR3 sequence (DNA): TGTGCCAGCAGCTCCCATAGCTTATCGGTAAATGAGCAGTTCTTC. This chain joins TRBV11-2 and TRBJ2-1; D unresolved. The CDR3 is 15 residues long. Germline assignment: CDR1 SGHAT and CDR2 FQNNGV. With 4 bases removed from V and 7 bases from J, the gap between germline ends came to 17 bases.

The CDR3 coding sequence is TGTGCCAGCAGCCAAGATTTCCGGGTGTGGGAGCAGTACTTC. This codes for CASSQDFRVWEQYF. J is TRBJ2-7 and V is TRBV14; D is ambiguous. The CDR3 spans 14 residues. V shed 0 bases and J shed 7 bases, with 13 bases lying between them. The germline CDR1 and CDR2 sequences are SGHDN and FVKESK.